This T cell receptor beta chain was obtained from a study of T cells in Graves' hyperthyroidism and ophthalmopathy. Researchers took RNA transcripts and amplified the TCR beta CDR3 regions from them. Carried out on the TCR CDR3, a first-round RT-PCR used the HTBI primer set. In TCRdb, the multiplex PCR reads were re-called with MiXCR into one record per CDR3 protein. The table lists about 460,000 distinct CDR3 sequences, about 20% of them singletons. Per germline, CDR1 DFQATT and CDR2 SNEGSKA (reference sequence). With V trimmed by 2 bases and J by 8 bases, 9 bases remained unmatched. The CDR3 runs 14 residues.

This sequence was found in a woman in her 70s with Graves' ophthalmopathy. Sequencing was done on a sample of blood. The V gene is TRBV20-1, the J gene TRBJ1-2, with 9 nucleotides matching TRBD1. The CDR3 loop reads CSARWGGQGTGYTF. The CDR3 region has the DNA TGCAGTGCTAGATGGGGGGGACAGGGAACAGGCTACACCTTC.